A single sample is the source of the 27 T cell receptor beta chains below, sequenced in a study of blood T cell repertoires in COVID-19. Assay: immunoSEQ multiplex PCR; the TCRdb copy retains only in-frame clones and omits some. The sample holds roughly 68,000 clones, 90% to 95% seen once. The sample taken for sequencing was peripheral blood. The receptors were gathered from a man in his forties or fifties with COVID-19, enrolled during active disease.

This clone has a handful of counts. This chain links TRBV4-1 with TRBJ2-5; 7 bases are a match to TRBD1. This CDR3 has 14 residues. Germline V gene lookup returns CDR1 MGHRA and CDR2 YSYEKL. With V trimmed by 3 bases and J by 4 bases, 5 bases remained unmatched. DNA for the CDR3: TGCGCCAGCAGCCAGGGACAGACTCCAGAGACCCAGTACTTC. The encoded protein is CASSQGQTPETQYF.

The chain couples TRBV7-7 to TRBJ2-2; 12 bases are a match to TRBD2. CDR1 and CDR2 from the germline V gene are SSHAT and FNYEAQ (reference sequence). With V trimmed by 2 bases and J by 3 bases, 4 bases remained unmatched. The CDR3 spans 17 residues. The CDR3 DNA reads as TGTGCCAGCAGCTTAAGACTAGCGGGGGAGGACACCGGGGAGCTGTTTTTT. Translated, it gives CASSLRLAGEDTGELFF. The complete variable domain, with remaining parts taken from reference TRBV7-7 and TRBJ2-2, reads GAGVSQSPRYKVTKRGQDVTLRCDPISSHATLYWYQQALGQGPEFLTYFNYEAQPDKSGLPSDRFSAERPEGSISTLTIQRTEQRDSAMYRCASSLRLAGEDTGELFFGEGSRLTVL.

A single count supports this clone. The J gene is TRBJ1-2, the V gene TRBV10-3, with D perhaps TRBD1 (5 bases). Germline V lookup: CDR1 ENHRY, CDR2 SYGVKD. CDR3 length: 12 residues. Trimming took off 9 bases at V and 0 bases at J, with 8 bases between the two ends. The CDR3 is CAIWDSNYGYTF. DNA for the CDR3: TGTGCCATTTGGGACTCTAACTATGGCTACACCTTC.

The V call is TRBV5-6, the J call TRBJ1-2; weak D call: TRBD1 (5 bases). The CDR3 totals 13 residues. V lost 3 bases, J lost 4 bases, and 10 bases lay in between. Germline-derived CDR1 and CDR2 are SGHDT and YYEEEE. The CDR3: CASSSRVGYGYTF. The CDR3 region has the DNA TGTGCCAGCAGCTCCAGGGTGGGCTATGGCTACACCTTC.

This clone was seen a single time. CDR3 nucleotide sequence: TGTGCCATGGGGGACAGGGAGCAGTTCTTC. Encoded protein: CAMGDREQFF. V gene TRBV2 combines with J gene TRBJ2-1; 8 bases align to TRBD1. This CDR3 contains 10 residues. V lost 10 bases, J lost 10 bases, and 3 bases stayed unmatched. Germline CDR1 is SNHLY and CDR2 is FYNNEI. Based on the CDR3 plus reference TRBV2 and TRBJ2-1, the full variable domain is EPEVTQTPSHQVTQMGQEVILRCVPISNHLYFYWYRQILGQKVEFLVSFYNNEISEKSEIFDDQFSVERPDGSNFTLKIRSTKLEDSAMYFCAMGDREQFFGPGTRLTVL.

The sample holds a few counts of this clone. CDR3 coding DNA: TGTGCCAGCAGCGCCCCCAGACAGGGGAATCAGCCCCAGCATTTT. Residues: CASSAPRQGNQPQHF. The chain couples TRBV6-5 to TRBJ1-5, with 8 bases identical to TRBD1. The junction had 8 bases not matched to a gene; V was cut back by 6 bases and J by 4 bases. The germline CDR1 and CDR2 sequences are MNHEY and SVGAGI. CDR3 size: 15 residues.

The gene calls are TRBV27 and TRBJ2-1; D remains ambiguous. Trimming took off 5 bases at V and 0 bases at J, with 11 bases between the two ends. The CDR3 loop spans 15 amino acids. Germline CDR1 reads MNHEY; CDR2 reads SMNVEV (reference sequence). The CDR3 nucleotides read TGTGCCAGCAGTAGAGGAGCAACCTCCTACAATGAGCAGTTCTTC. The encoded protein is CASSRGATSYNEQFF.

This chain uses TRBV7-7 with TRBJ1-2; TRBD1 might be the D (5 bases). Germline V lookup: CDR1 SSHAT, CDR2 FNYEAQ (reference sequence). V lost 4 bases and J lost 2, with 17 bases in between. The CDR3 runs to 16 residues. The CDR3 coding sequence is TGTGCCAGCAGCTCGATAAGGGGCCTAAACAACTATGGCTACACCTTC. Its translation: CASSSIRGLNNYGYTF.

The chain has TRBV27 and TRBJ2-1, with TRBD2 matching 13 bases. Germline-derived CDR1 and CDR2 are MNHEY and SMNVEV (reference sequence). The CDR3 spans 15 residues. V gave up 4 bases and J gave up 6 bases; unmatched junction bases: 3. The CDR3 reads CASSSLAGGSNEQFF. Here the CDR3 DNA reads TGTGCCAGCAGTTCACTAGCGGGGGGGAGCAATGAGCAGTTCTTC.

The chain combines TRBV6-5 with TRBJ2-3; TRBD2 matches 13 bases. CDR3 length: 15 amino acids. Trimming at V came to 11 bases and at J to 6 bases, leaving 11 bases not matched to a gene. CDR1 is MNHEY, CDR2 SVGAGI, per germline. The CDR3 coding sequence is TGTGCCGGATTAAGGACTAGCGGGGGATACGATACGCAGTATTTT. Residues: CAGLRTSGGYDTQYF.

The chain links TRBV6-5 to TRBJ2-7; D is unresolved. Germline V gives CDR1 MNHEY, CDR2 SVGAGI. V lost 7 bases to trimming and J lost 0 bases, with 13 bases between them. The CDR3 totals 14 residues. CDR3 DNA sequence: TGTGCCAGCATAGTTACTCAAAGCTCCTACGAGCAGTACTTC. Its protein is CASIVTQSSYEQYF.

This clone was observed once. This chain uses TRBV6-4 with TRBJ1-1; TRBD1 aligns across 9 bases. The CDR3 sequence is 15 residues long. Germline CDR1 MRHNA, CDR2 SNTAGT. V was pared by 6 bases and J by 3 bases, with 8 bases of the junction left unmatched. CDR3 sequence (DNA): TGTGCCAGCAGAGCACAGGGGGCCTCGGACACTGAAGCTTTCTTT. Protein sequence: CASRAQGASDTEAFF.

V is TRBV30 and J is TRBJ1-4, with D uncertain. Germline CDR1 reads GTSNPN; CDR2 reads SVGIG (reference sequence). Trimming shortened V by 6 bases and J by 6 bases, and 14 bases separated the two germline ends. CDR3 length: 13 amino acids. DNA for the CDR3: TGTGCCTGTTCTCGGGGAGGAGATGAAAAACTGTTTTTT. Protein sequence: CACSRGGDEKLFF.

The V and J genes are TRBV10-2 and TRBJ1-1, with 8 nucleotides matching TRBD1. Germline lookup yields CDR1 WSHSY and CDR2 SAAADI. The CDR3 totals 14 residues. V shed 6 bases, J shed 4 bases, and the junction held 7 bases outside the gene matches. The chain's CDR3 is CASRYRQGATEAFF. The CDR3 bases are TGCGCCAGCAGATATAGGCAGGGGGCCACTGAAGCTTTCTTT.

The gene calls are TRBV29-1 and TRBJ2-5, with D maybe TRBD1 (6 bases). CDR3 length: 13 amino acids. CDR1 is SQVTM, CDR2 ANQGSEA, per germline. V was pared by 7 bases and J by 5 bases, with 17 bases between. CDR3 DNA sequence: TGCAGCGCTCTACAGGGTTTGGGGGAGACCCAGTACTTC. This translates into CSALQGLGETQYF.

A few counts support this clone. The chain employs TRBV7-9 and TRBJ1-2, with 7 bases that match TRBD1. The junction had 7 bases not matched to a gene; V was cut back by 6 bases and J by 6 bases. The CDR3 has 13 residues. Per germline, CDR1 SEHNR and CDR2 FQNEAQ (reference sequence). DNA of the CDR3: TGTGCCAGCAGGCCACAGGGGATCCATGGCTACACCTTC. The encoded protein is CASRPQGIHGYTF.

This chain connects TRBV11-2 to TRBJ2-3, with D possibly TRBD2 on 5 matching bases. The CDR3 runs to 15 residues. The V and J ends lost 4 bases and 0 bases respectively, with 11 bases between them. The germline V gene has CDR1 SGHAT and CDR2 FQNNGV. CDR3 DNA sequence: TGTGCCAGCAGCTCCCCACGGGGTAGCACAGATACGCAGTATTTT. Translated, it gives CASSSPRGSTDTQYF.

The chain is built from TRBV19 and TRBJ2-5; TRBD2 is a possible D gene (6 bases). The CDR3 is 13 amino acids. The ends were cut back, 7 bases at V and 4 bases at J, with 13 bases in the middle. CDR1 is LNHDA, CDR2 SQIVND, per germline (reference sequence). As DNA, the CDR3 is TGTGCCAGTACCCCTGTCGGGGGAGAGACCCAGTACTTC. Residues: CASTPVGGETQYF.

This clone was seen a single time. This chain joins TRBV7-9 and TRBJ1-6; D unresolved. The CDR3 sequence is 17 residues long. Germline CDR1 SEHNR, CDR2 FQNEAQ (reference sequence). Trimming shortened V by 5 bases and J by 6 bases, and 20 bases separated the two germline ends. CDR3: CASSPLGRVRGNSPLHF. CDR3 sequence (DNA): TGTGCCAGCAGCCCGCTTGGGAGGGTCCGGGGTAATTCACCCCTCCACTTT.

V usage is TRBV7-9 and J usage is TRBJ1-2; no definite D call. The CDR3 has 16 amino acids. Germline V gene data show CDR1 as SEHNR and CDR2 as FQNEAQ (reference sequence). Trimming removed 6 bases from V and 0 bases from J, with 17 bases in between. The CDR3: CASREAGSIANYGYTF. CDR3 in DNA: TGTGCCAGCAGGGAGGCAGGCTCAATAGCTAACTATGGCTACACCTTC.

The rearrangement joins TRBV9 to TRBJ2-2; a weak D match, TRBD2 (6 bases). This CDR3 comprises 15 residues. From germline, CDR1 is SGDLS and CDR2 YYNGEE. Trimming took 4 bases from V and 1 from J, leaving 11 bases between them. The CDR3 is CASSPGSGNTGELFF. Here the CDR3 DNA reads TGTGCCAGCAGCCCGGGTAGCGGGAACACCGGGGAGCTGTTTTTT.

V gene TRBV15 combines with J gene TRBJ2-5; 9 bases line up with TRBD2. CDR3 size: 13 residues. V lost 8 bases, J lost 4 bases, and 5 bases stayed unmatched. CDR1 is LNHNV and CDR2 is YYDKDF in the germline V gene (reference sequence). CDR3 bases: TGTGCCACCGGCGGGGGGGAAGGAGAGACCCAGTACTTC. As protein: CATGGGEGETQYF.

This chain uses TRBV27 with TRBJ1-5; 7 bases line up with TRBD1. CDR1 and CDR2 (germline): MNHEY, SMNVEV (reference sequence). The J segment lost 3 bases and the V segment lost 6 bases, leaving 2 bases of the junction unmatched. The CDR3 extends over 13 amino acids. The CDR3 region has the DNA TGTGCCAGCAGGGGACAGATCAATCAGCCCCAGCATTTT. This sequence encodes CASRGQINQPQHF.

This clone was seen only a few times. The CDR3 DNA sequence: TGTGCCAGCAGCCAATCGTCAGCGAGCTCTGGAAACACCATATATTTT. Translating it yields CASSQSSASSGNTIYF. The rearrangement links TRBV4-2 to TRBJ1-3; no clear D. The V end lost 2 bases, the J end lost 0 bases, and 11 bases lay between the germline ends. CDR3 length equals 16 residues. The germline V gene has CDR1 LGHNA and CDR2 YNFKEQ.

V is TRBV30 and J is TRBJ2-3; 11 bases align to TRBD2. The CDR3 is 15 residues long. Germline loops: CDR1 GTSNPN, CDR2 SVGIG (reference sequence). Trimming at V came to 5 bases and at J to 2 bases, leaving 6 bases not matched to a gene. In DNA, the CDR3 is TGTGCCTGGGGGGGGACTAGCGGATACACAGATACGCAGTATTTT. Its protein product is CAWGGTSGYTDTQYF.

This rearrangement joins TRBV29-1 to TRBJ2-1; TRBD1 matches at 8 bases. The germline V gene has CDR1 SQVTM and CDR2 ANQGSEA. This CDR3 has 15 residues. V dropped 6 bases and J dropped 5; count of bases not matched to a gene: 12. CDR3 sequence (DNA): TGCAGCGTCCCGAACGACAGGGGACCAAACAATGAGCAGTTCTTC. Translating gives CSVPNDRGPNNEQFF.

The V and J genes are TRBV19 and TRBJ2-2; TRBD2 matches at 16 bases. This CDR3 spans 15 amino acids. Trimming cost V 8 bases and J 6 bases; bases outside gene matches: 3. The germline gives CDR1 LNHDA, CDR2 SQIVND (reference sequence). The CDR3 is CASGTSGGAAGELFF. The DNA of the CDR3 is TGTGCCAGTGGGACTAGCGGGGGGGCCGCCGGGGAGCTGTTTTTT.